The next 11 T cell receptor beta chains were all read from a single sample in a study of blood T cell repertoires in COVID-19. Repertoires were generated with immunoSEQ multiplex PCR, while TCRdb's copy carries only in-frame clones and drops some. This sample has hundreds of thousands of clones, with around 87% found just once. The sample was peripheral blood. Every receptor here comes from a man between 65 and 80 years old with acute or convalescent COVID-19.

This sequence joins TRBV24-1 and TRBJ1-2, with D possibly TRBD1 on 6 matching bases. Germline-derived CDR1 and CDR2 are KGHDR and SFDVKD. The CDR3 length is 16 residues. V lost 9 bases to trimming and J lost 0 bases, with 19 bases between them. The CDR3 protein is CATLGQGTKTNYGYTF. CDR3 nucleotide sequence: TGTGCCACCCTGGGGCAGGGGACAAAGACTAACTATGGCTACACCTTC.

The rearrangement uses TRBV29-1 and TRBJ2-1; 14 nucleotides match TRBD2. V shed 7 bases and J 2 bases; nucleotides not matched to a gene: 7. The CDR3 spans 16 residues. Germline loops: CDR1 SQVTM, CDR2 ANQGSEA. CDR3 in DNA: TGCAGCGCCCTGACTAGCGGGGGGGTTCCCTACAATGAGCAGTTCTTC. This encodes CSALTSGGVPYNEQFF.

This chain uses TRBV30 with TRBJ1-5; D is uncertain. The length of the CDR3 is 15 residues. The germline V gene encodes CDR1 GTSNPN and CDR2 SVGIG (reference sequence). Trimming pared 0 bases from V and 2 bases from J, leaving 11 bases between. The CDR3 DNA reads TGTGCCTGGAGTGTATCCTCCGCGGGCAATCAGCCCCAGCATTTT. It encodes CAWSVSSAGNQPQHF.

The rearrangement joins TRBV28 to TRBJ2-1; D is perhaps TRBD1 (5 bases). The germline CDR1 and CDR2 sequences are MDHEN and SYDVKM. The CDR3 extends over 15 amino acids. Trimming stripped 2 bases from V and 5 bases from J, with 13 bases between. CDR3: CASSLIGAGHNEQFF. DNA of the CDR3: TGTGCCAGCAGTTTAATAGGGGCCGGACACAATGAGCAGTTCTTC.

This sequence joins TRBV28 and TRBJ2-3; possibly TRBD1 for D (6 bases). The CDR3 length is 18 residues. Germline CDR1 reads MDHEN; CDR2 reads SYDVKM. The germline V and J ends were trimmed by 4 bases and 0 bases, with 20 bases remaining between them. The CDR3 loop reads CASSSHGDRRISTDTQYF. CDR3 coding DNA: TGTGCCAGCAGTTCCCATGGAGACAGGAGAATTAGCACAGATACGCAGTATTTT.

The chain combines TRBV7-2 with TRBJ2-1; tentatively, D is TRBD2 (6 bases). The CDR3 extends over 17 amino acids. CDR1 SGHTA and CDR2 FQGNSA come from the germline V gene. V lost 4 bases and J 4 bases, leaving 20 bases between the germline ends. CDR3 residues: CASSSSGIGGLYNEQFF. The DNA of the CDR3 is TGTGCCAGCAGCTCATCAGGAATCGGGGGACTTTACAATGAGCAGTTCTTC.

This chain connects TRBV19 to TRBJ2-2; 7 bases agree with TRBD1. The germline gives CDR1 LNHDA, CDR2 SQIVND (reference sequence). Trimming took 10 bases from V and 4 from J; bases not matched to a gene: 9. This CDR3 is built from 14 residues. The CDR3 sequence is CATTPYRGTGELFF. CDR3 DNA: TGTGCCACCACCCCATACAGGGGCACCGGGGAGCTGTTTTTT.

This sequence joins TRBV10-1 and TRBJ2-7, with 7 nucleotides matching TRBD1. The CDR3 length is 15 residues. The ends lost 10 bases at V and 4 bases at J; junction bases unmatched: 16. Germline V gives CDR1 WNHNN, CDR2 SYGVQD (reference sequence). CDR3 residues: CANLLFRDSLYEQYF. For the CDR3, the DNA is TGCGCCAACCTTCTTTTCCGGGACAGTCTGTACGAGCAGTACTTC.

V and J are TRBV15 and TRBJ2-6; 8 positions match TRBD1. The CDR3 consists of 20 residues. Germline V gene data show CDR1 as LNHNV and CDR2 as YYDKDF (reference sequence). Trimming took 0 bases from V and 0 from J; bases not matched to a gene: 10. Written as DNA, the CDR3 is TGTGCCACCAGCAGAGAGTTGGTGGGGACAGGCGTCTCTGGGGCCAACGTCCTGACTTTC. Translating gives CATSRELVGTGVSGANVLTF.

The CDR3 coding sequence is TGTGCCAGCAGCCAAGACGCAGGAAACTACGAGCAGTACTTC. This codes for CASSQDAGNYEQYF. The chain couples TRBV4-2 to TRBJ2-7, with D unresolved. V was trimmed by 0 bases and J by 3 bases, leaving 9 bases between them. Germline V gene data show CDR1 as LGHNA and CDR2 as YNFKEQ. The CDR3 has 14 residues.

The chain has TRBV19 and TRBJ2-7, with a possible D match to TRBD1 (6 bases). Germline V lookup: CDR1 LNHDA, CDR2 SQIVND (reference sequence). V shed 3 bases and J shed 4 bases, with 13 bases lying between them. The CDR3 extends over 14 amino acids. The chain's CDR3 is CASSMSYRAYEQYF. The DNA of the CDR3 is TGTGCCAGTAGTATGTCCTACAGGGCGTACGAGCAGTACTTC.